The next 32 T cell receptor beta chains were all read from a single sample in a study of identical twins. Via MiXCR, TCRdb re-called the 5' RACE reads, giving one row per CDR3 protein. The table lists around 370,000 distinct CDR3 sequences, around 9.7% of them singletons. The specimen sequenced was naive T cells sorted from blood. These receptor sequences come from a woman aged 45-65 years in good health.

This clonotype was counted only a few times. V gene TRBV21-1 combines with J gene TRBJ1-4; the D call in the table, TRBD1, was not verified against the DNA. TRBV21-1 has pseudogene status. The CDR3 runs 18 residues. CDR3 sequence reads: CASSKGGCTGPTNEKLFF. CDR3 in DNA: TGTGCCAGCAGCAAGGGGGGATGCACAGGGCCAACTAATGAAAAACTGTTTTTT.

Points on this clonotype: Since the CDR3 does not end with the conserved phenylalanine or tryptophan, this likely comes from a read error. The chain joins TRBV13 to TRBJ2-3, with 7 bases identical to TRBD1. This CDR3 comprises 14 residues. V gave up 4 bases and J gave up 4 bases; unmatched junction bases: 5. CDR1 is PRHDT and CDR2 is FYEKMQ in the germline V gene (reference sequence). This CDR3 reads CASSSQGKADTQYY. CDR3 DNA sequence: TGTGCCAGCAGCTCACAGGGGAAGGCAGATACGCAGTATTAT.

This clonotype was seen only a few times. The V call is TRBV11-3, the J call TRBJ1-1; D is ambiguous. The ends were cut back, 7 bases at V and 1 base at J, with 13 bases in the middle. Germline values: CDR1 SGHNT, CDR2 YENEEA. The CDR3 totals 14 residues. This chain's CDR3 is CASTSDRPNTEAFF. DNA for the CDR3: TGTGCCAGCACCTCGGATAGGCCGAACACTGAAGCTTTCTTT.

The table lists this clonotype with many counts. This chain connects TRBV20-1 to TRBJ2-3, with 9 bases lining up with TRBD2. The CDR3 loop spans 15 amino acids. V was clipped by 1 base and J by 0 bases; unmatched bases: 2. Germline CDR1 DFQATT, CDR2 SNEGSKA (reference sequence). The chain's CDR3 is CSARGAGGSTDTQYF. As DNA, the CDR3 is TGCAGTGCTAGAGGGGCGGGAGGGAGCACAGATACGCAGTATTTT.

A few counts support this clonotype. The chain has TRBV7-9 and TRBJ2-5; D not resolved. Trimming left V 4 bases short and J 2 bases short, with 8 bases between. The CDR3 sequence is 13 residues long. Germline loops: CDR1 SEHNR, CDR2 FQNEAQ (reference sequence). This chain's CDR3 is CASSSTIQETQYF. In DNA form, the CDR3 reads TGTGCCAGCAGCTCAACTATACAAGAGACCCAGTACTTC.

The chain joins TRBV7-8 to TRBJ2-7, with 15 nucleotides matching TRBD2. Germline V CDR1 and CDR2: SGHVS, FQNEAQ. CDR3 size: 17 residues. J gave up 1 base and V 5 bases, and 6 bases lay outside the gene matches. The CDR3 protein is CASSLGLAGGDSYEQYF. The CDR3 DNA sequence: TGTGCCAGCAGCCTAGGACTAGCGGGAGGGGATTCCTACGAGCAGTACTTC.

In its sample, this clonotype was seen a few times. The V call is TRBV5-1, the J call TRBJ1-4, with unresolved D. From germline, CDR1 is SGHRS and CDR2 YFSETQ. Trimming removed 2 bases from V and 7 bases from J, with 12 bases in between. The CDR3 contains 14 residues. The CDR3, as DNA: TGCGCCAGCAGCTTTGCCGTGGGTGGTGAAAAACTGTTTTTT. Its protein is CASSFAVGGEKLFF.

This chain uses TRBV5-1 with TRBJ1-2; D perhaps matches TRBD1 (5 bases). CDR3 size: 14 residues. In germline, CDR1 is SGHRS, CDR2 YFSETQ. V dropped 5 bases and J dropped 2 bases, with 13 bases sitting between them. The CDR3 region is CASRTGTVNYGYTF. CDR3 in DNA: TGCGCCAGCAGGACCGGGACGGTGAACTATGGCTACACCTTC.

In its sample, this clonotype was seen many times. The CDR3 nucleotides read TGTGCCAGCAGCCCCAGGGAAGGTACTGAAGCTTTCTTT. Encoded protein: CASSPREGTEAFF. The V and J genes are TRBV12-3 or TRBV12-4 and TRBJ1-1, with a tentative D call TRBD1 (5 bases). Trimming stripped 6 bases from V and 5 bases from J, with 13 bases between. The CDR3 is 13 residues long.

This clonotype was counted a few times. This sequence joins TRBV7-9 and TRBJ2-7; weak D call: TRBD1 (6 bases). Between the trimmed V and J ends, which lost 6 bases and 6 bases, there was a span of 18 bases. The CDR3 sequence is 14 residues long. The V gene's germline CDR1 is SEHNR and CDR2 FQNEAQ (reference sequence). DNA for the CDR3: TGTGCCAGCAGTCTTGGACAGTTGAAATGCGAGCAGTACGTC. Its translation: CASSLGQLKCEQYV.

This clonotype has a handful of counts. The chain carries TRBV13 and TRBJ1-2; 11 positions agree with TRBD1. Germline trimming cut 5 bases from V and 6 bases from J; bases unmatched to any gene: 8. Looked up from germline, CDR1 is PRHDT and CDR2 is FYEKMQ (reference sequence). The length of the CDR3 is 15 residues. This CDR3 reads CASSAGTGGNNGYTF. The CDR3 DNA follows: TGTGCCAGCAGCGCTGGGACAGGGGGGAACAATGGCTACACCTTC. Combining the CDR3 with reference TRBV13 and TRBJ1-2 gives the whole variable domain AAGVIQSPRHLIKEKRETATLKCYPIPRHDTVYWYQQGPGQDPQFLISFYEKMQSDKGSIPDRFSAQQFSDYHSELNMSSLELGDSALYFCASSAGTGGNNGYTFGSGTRLTVV.

To note about this clonotype: Given a much more abundant clone one base away, this may be a read error. V and J are TRBV11-2 and TRBJ2-2, with D uncertain. CDR3 length: 15 residues. Germline-derived CDR1 and CDR2 are SGHAT and FQNNGV. CDR3 DNA sequence: TGTACCAGCAGCTTAGGCAGAAGGAACACCGGGGAGCTGTTTTTT. Translating gives CTSSLGRRNTGELFF.

This clonotype was observed at least ten times. The V call is TRBV5-1, the J call TRBJ1-6, with D tentatively TRBD1 (6 bases). The CDR3 covers 14 residues. Germline V gives CDR1 SGHRS, CDR2 YFSETQ. Trimming removed 4 bases from V and 14 bases from J, with 19 bases in between. The CDR3 region has the DNA TGCGCCAGCAGCCTGGGACAACGGGTAACGACCCTCCACTTT. The encoded protein is CASSLGQRVTTLHF.

There are a few counts of this clonotype. The V gene is TRBV6-5, the J gene TRBJ2-2; 9 bases fit TRBD2. The CDR3 consists of 16 residues. Germline trimming cut 2 bases from V and 1 base from J; bases unmatched to any gene: 2. Germline CDR1 is MNHEY and CDR2 is SVGAGI. The DNA of the CDR3 is TGTGCCAGCAGTTACGCGACTAGCGGGAACACCGGGGAGCTGTTTTTT. Translated, it gives CASSYATSGNTGELFF.

This clonotype appeared a few times. The rearrangement uses TRBV14 and TRBJ2-1; 9 nucleotides agree with TRBD2. The V and J ends lost 5 bases and 5 bases, in that order; junction bases with no gene match: 4. The CDR3 has 14 amino acids. Germline V gene sequence: CDR1 SGHDN, CDR2 FVKESK. The CDR3 DNA sequence: TGTGCCAGCAGCGATAGCGGGAGTCACAATGAGCAGTTCTTC. This gives the protein CASSDSGSHNEQFF.

This clonotype was observed a handful of times. V is TRBV10-3 and J is TRBJ2-5; D is undetermined. CDR1 is ENHRY and CDR2 is SYGVKD in the germline V gene. Trimming removed 3 bases at V and 4 bases at J, with 12 bases between. CDR3 length: 14 amino acids. CDR3 in DNA: TGTGCCATCAGTGATCCGGTTCTTCCAGAGACCCAGTACTTC. Translation: CAISDPVLPETQYF.

This clonotype has only one observation. Being one base from a much bigger clone, this may be a read error. The CDR3 loop is CASSLAGGTDEQFF. For the CDR3, the DNA is TGTGCCAGCAGTTTAGCGGGAGGTACCGATGAGCAGTTCTTC. This rearrangement joins TRBV6-5 to TRBJ2-1, with 10 bases aligning to TRBD2. After removal of 4 bases from V and 8 bases from J, the junction contained 5 bases not matched to a gene. CDR3 length equals 14 residues. Per germline, CDR1 MNHEY and CDR2 SVGAGI.

This clonotype was observed at least ten times. The chain has TRBV27 and TRBJ2-1, with D tentatively TRBD2 (6 bases). CDR1 is MNHEY and CDR2 is SMNVEV in the germline V gene (reference sequence). Trimming removed 6 bases at V and 7 bases at J, with 19 bases between. The CDR3 loop spans 15 amino acids. CDR3 sequence reads: CASRGVSGTANEQFF. The CDR3 DNA reads as TGTGCCAGCAGGGGAGTCTCCGGGACTGCAAATGAGCAGTTCTTC.

This clonotype has a handful of counts. This rearrangement joins TRBV12-3 or TRBV12-4 to TRBJ2-7, with 8 nucleotides matching TRBD1. V lost 5 bases and J lost 6; bases outside the gene matches: 6. The CDR3 totals 13 residues. The CDR3 DNA reads TGTGCCAGCAGTGGCACAGGGGGAAGCGAGCAGTACTTC. It yields the protein CASSGTGGSEQYF.

This clonotype was seen a handful of times. The chain links TRBV7-6 to TRBJ2-5, with 12 bases matching TRBD2. The J segment lost 2 bases and the V segment lost 0 bases, leaving 1 base of the junction unmatched. CDR1 is SGHVS and CDR2 is FNYEAQ in the germline V gene. This CDR3 has 16 residues. CDR3 in amino acids: CASSLATSGGQETQYF. DNA for the CDR3: TGTGCCAGCAGCTTAGCGACTAGCGGGGGACAAGAGACCCAGTACTTC.

The V and J genes are TRBV20-1 and TRBJ2-7; the match to TRBD2 covers 8 bases. V dropped 1 base and J dropped 6; count of bases not matched to a gene: 5. Germline CDR1 and CDR2: DFQATT and SNEGSKA (reference sequence). This CDR3 spans 13 amino acids. CDR3 in amino acids: CSARGSGTSEQYF. In DNA form, the CDR3 reads TGCAGTGCTAGAGGTTCCGGGACTAGCGAGCAGTACTTC.

This clonotype was seen only a few times. V usage is TRBV24-1 and J usage is TRBJ2-2; 9 nucleotides agree with TRBD1. This CDR3 region has 15 residues. Germline assignment: CDR1 KGHDR and CDR2 SFDVKD. Trimming removed 6 bases from V and 6 bases from J; junction bases left unmatched: 7. Here the CDR3 DNA reads TGTGCCACCAGTCCCCGGGACAGGGACGCCGGGGAGCTGTTTTTT. Amino acid sequence: CATSPRDRDAGELFF.

This clonotype turned up a few times. The chain employs TRBV30 and TRBJ1-2; perhaps TRBD1 as D (5 bases). This CDR3 is 11 amino acids long. Per germline, CDR1 GTSNPN and CDR2 SVGIG (reference sequence). V shed 4 bases and J shed 7 bases, with 10 bases lying between them. This chain's CDR3 is CAWKERGGYTF. Here the CDR3 DNA reads TGTGCCTGGAAGGAAAGGGGTGGCTACACCTTC.

This clonotype was counted at least ten times. This rearrangement joins TRBV5-6 to TRBJ1-1; 7 nucleotides match TRBD1. Germline trimming cut 1 base from V and 10 bases from J; bases unmatched to any gene: 4. Germline-derived CDR1 and CDR2 are SGHDT and YYEEEE. The CDR3 is 12 residues long. The CDR3 bases are TGTGCCAGCAGCTTGAGGGGGCCCGGAGCTTTCTTT. This gives the protein CASSLRGPGAFF.

This clonotype was counted only a few times. The chain uses TRBV7-9 and TRBJ2-7; TRBD2 matches at 9 bases. V shed 5 bases, J shed 7 bases, and the junction held 9 bases outside the gene matches. The CDR3 totals 14 residues. Looked up from germline, CDR1 is SEHNR and CDR2 is FQNEAQ (reference sequence). CDR3 DNA: TGTGCCAGCAGCCAAAAGCGGGAGGTCTTGGAGCAGTACTTC. Residues: CASSQKREVLEQYF.

The rearrangement links TRBV2 to TRBJ2-3; D ambiguous. Trimming pared 1 base from V and 1 base from J, leaving 6 bases between. Germline CDR1 reads SNHLY; CDR2 reads FYNNEI. This CDR3 contains 14 residues. CDR3 coding DNA: TGTGCCAGCAGTGAAGGCACTCGCACAGATACGCAGTATTTT. Translation: CASSEGTRTDTQYF.

This clonotype was seen more than once but under ten times. This sequence joins TRBV2 and TRBJ1-5; D perhaps matches TRBD1 (5 bases). V was pared by 2 bases and J by 5 bases, with 13 bases between. CDR3 length equals 15 residues. CDR1 and CDR2 from the germline V gene are SNHLY and FYNNEI. The CDR3 protein is CASSEFRGTDQPQHF. CDR3 nucleotide sequence: TGTGCCAGCAGTGAATTTCGGGGCACTGATCAGCCCCAGCATTTT.

V usage is TRBV29-1 and J usage is TRBJ1-1, with a tentative D call TRBD1 (5 bases). Germline V lookup: CDR1 SQVTM, CDR2 ANQGSEA. V was trimmed by 5 bases and J by 2 bases, leaving 12 bases between them. The CDR3 contains 13 residues. The CDR3 sequence: CSVSRGLNTEAFF. CDR3 sequence (DNA): TGCAGCGTTTCTCGGGGCCTTAACACTGAAGCTTTCTTT.

CDR3 sequence reads: CATSRDPGLAGDRKYEQYF. The CDR3 nucleotides are TGTGCCACCAGCAGAGACCCGGGACTAGCGGGAGATAGAAAATACGAGCAGTACTTC. The J gene is TRBJ2-7, the V gene TRBV15; 14 bases map to TRBD2. The ends lost 0 bases at V and 4 bases at J; junction bases unmatched: 11. The CDR3 sequence is 19 residues long. Germline values: CDR1 LNHNV, CDR2 YYDKDF (reference sequence).

This clonotype was picked up a small number of times. The rearrangement uses TRBV20-1 and TRBJ2-2; D is unclear. The V end lost 4 bases, the J end lost 6 bases, and 15 bases lay between the germline ends. This CDR3 has 14 residues. Germline CDR1 reads DFQATT; CDR2 reads SNEGSKA (reference sequence). CDR3 nucleotide sequence: TGCAGTGCTACCCTGACCCCGGGCCCCGGGGAGCTGTTTTTT. Amino acids: CSATLTPGPGELFF.

The table lists this clonotype with many counts. The genes are TRBV7-9 and TRBJ2-3, with 10 bases matching TRBD1. CDR1 SEHNR and CDR2 FQNEAQ come from the germline V gene (reference sequence). V gave up 4 bases and J gave up 5 bases; unmatched junction bases: 3. CDR3 size: 14 residues. The CDR3 loop reads CASSSDRGQDTQYF. The CDR3 coding sequence is TGTGCCAGCAGCTCTGACAGGGGGCAAGATACGCAGTATTTT.

The rearrangement uses TRBV4-1 and TRBJ2-5; 9 bases map to TRBD2. The V gene's germline CDR1 is MGHRA and CDR2 YSYEKL. This CDR3 spans 17 amino acids. Trimming removed 4 bases from V and 3 bases from J; junction bases left unmatched: 12. The DNA of the CDR3 is TGCGCCAGCAGCCCCCACGGTGTTAGCGGGGGTAAAGAGACCCAGTACTTC. The encoded protein is CASSPHGVSGGKETQYF.